The entry below describes one T cell receptor beta chain. Its matching antigen is unknown. This entry belongs to a study of cytomegalovirus exposure and HLA in healthy donors. Across the whole study: Caucasian-associated ancestry cluster membership applied to around 76% of 398 genotyped donors. Study outcomes and limitations: Later, TCR association rates were found to vary by HLA locus, highest for DRB1 and lowest for HLA-C. Within an earlier analysis, most TCR beta V segments proved productive either about 87% or about 30% of the time.

This PCR relied on a set of 60 Vbeta primers and 13 Jbeta primers. Here immunoSEQ multiplex PCR was the method, and the copy in TCRdb shows in-frame clones only, minus some. The sample yields tens of thousands of clones, roughly 85% seen once. This CDR3 has 17 amino acids. The germline V gene has CDR1 SGHTA and CDR2 FQGTGA. The junction had 12 bases not matched to a gene; V was cut back by 5 bases and J by 2 bases. The clonotype was recovered from a woman between 18 and 29 years old in good health and CMV-seronegative. This chain uses TRBV7-3 with TRBJ2-7, with TRBD2 matching over 10 bases. The sequencing sample was made of PBMCs. The CDR3 region is CASSPASGTSETYEQYF. CDR3 DNA sequence: TGTGCCAGCAGCCCCGCCTCCGGGACTAGCGAAACCTACGAGCAGTACTTC.